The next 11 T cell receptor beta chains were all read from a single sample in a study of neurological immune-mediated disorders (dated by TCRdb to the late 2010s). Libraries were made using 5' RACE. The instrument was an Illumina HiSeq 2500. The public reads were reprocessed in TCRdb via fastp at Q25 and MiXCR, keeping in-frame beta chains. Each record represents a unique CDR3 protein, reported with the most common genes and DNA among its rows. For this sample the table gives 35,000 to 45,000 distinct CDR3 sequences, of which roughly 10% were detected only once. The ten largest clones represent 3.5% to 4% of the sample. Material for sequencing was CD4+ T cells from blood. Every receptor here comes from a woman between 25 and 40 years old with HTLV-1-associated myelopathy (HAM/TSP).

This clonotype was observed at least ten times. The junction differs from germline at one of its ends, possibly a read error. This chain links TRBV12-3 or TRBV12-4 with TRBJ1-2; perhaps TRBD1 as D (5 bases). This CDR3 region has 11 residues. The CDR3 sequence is CASSLGRGRSF. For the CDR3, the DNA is TGTGCCAGCAGTTTAGGCCGGGGACGTAGCTTC.

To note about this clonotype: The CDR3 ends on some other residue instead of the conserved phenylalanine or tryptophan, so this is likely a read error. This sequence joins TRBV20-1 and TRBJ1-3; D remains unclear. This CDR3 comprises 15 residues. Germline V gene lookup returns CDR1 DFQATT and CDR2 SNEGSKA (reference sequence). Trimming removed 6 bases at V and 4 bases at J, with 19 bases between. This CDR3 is CSAEKDGRGGNTIYV. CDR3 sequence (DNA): TGCAGTGCCGAAAAGGACGGTCGGGGAGGAAACACCATATATGTT.

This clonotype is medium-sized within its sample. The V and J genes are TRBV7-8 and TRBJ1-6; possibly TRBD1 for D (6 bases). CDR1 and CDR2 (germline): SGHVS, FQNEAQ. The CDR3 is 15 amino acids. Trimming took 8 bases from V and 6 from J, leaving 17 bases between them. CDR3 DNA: TGTGCCAGCGGAGGGGGGGATGGGTTTAATTCACCCCTCCACTTT. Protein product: CASGGGDGFNSPLHF.

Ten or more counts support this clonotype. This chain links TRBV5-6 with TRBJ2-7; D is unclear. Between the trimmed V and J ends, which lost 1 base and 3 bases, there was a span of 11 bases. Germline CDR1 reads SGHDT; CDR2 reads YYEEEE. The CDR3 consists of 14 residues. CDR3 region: CASSLSPGNYEQYF. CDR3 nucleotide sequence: TGTGCCAGCAGCTTGAGCCCAGGCAACTACGAGCAGTACTTC.

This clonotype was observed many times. The CDR3 bases are TGCGCCAGCAGCAGGCAGGAGAACACTGAAGCTTTCTTT. It yields the protein CASSRQENTEAFF. The chain links TRBV5-1 to TRBJ1-1; D is undetermined. Trimming pared 4 bases from V and 1 base from J, leaving 8 bases between. The CDR3 totals 13 residues. Germline CDR1 reads SGHRS; CDR2 reads YFSETQ.

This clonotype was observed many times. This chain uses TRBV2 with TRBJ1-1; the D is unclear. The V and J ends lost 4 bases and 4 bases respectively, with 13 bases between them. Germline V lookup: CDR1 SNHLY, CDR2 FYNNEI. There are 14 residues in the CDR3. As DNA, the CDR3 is TGTGCCAGCAGTGTGCGTTTTGAGTTCACTGAAGCTTTCTTT. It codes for CASSVRFEFTEAFF. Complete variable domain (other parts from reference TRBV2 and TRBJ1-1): EPEVTQTPSHQVTQMGQEVILRCVPISNHLYFYWYRQILGQKVEFLVSFYNNEISEKSEIFDDQFSVERPDGSNFTLKIRSTKLEDSAMYFCASSVRFEFTEAFFGQGTRLTVV.

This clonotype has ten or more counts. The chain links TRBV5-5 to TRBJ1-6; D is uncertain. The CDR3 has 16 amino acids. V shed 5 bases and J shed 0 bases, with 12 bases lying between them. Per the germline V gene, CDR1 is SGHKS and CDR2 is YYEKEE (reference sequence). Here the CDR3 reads CASSRYQSSYNSPLHF. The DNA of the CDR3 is TGTGCCAGCAGTCGATACCAGAGCTCCTATAATTCACCCCTCCACTTT. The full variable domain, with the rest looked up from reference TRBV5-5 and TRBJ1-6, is DAGVTQSPTHLIKTRGQQVTLRCSPISGHKSVSWYQQVLGQGPQFIFQYYEKEERGRGNFPDRFSARQFPNYSSELNVNALLLGDSALYLCASSRYQSSYNSPLHFGNGTRLTVT.

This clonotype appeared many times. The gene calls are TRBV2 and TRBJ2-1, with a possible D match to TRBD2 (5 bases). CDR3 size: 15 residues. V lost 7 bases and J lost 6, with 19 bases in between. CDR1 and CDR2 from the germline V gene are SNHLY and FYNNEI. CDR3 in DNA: TGTGCCAGCATCAAGGACTCACCCCACTCCAATGAGCAGTTCTTC. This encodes CASIKDSPHSNEQFF.

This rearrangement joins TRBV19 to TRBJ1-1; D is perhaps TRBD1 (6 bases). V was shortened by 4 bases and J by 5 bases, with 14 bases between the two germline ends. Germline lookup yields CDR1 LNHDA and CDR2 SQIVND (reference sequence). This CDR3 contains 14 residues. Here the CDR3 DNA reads TGTGCCAGTAGTACCCACAGGGCTCAAACTGAAGCTTTCTTT. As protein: CASSTHRAQTEAFF.

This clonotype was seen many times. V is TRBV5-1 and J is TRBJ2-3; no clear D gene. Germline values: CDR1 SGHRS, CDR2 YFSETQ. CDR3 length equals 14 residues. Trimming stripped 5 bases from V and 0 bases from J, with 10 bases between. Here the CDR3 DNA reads TGCGCCAGCAGTGAGGAGCCTAGCACAGATACGCAGTATTTT. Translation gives CASSEEPSTDTQYF.

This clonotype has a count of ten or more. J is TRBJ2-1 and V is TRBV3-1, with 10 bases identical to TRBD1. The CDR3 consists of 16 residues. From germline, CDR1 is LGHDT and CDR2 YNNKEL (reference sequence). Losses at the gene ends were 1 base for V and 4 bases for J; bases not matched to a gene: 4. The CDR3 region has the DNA TGTGCCAGCAGCCAAGGGGGGACAGGGGCTTACAATGAGCAGTTCTTC. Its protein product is CASSQGGTGAYNEQFF.